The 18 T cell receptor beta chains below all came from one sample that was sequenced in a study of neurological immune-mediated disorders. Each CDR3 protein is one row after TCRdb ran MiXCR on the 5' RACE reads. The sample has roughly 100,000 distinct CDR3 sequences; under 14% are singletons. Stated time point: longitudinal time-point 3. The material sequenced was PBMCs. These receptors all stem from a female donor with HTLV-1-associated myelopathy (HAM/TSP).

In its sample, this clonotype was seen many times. CDR3 in amino acids: CSAREGGRGLNTEAFF. The CDR3 nucleotides read TGCAGTGCTAGAGAAGGAGGACGGGGATTGAACACTGAAGCTTTCTTT. The gene calls are TRBV20-1 and TRBJ1-1; D gene uncertain. The germline gives CDR1 DFQATT, CDR2 SNEGSKA (reference sequence). The ends were cut back, 0 bases at V and 0 bases at J, with 14 bases in the middle. The CDR3 loop spans 16 amino acids.

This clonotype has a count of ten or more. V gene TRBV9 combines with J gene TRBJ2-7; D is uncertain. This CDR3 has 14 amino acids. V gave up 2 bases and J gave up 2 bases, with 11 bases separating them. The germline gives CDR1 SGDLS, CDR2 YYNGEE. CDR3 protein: CASSVSASTYEQYF. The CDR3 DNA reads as TGTGCCAGCAGCGTCTCAGCGAGTACCTACGAGCAGTACTTC.

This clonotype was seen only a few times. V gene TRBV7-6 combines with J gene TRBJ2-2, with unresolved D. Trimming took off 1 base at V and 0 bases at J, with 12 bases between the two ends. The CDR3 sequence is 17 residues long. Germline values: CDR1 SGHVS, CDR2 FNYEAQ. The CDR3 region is CASSLGQGPANTGELFF. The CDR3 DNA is TGTGCCAGCAGCTTAGGACAAGGACCCGCGAACACCGGGGAGCTGTTTTTT.

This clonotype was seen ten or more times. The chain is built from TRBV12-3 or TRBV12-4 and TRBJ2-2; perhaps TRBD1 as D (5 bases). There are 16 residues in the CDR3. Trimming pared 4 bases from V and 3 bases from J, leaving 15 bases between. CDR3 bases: TGTGCCAGCAGTTGGGCGTGGCAGGGTGACACCGGGGAGCTGTTTTTT. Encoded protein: CASSWAWQGDTGELFF.

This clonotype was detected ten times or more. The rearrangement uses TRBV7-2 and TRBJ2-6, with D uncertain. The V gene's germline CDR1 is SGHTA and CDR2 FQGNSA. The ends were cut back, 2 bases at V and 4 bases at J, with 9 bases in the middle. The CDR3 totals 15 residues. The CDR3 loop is CASSLPGPGANVLTF. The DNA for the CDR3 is TGTGCCAGCAGCTTACCGGGCCCCGGGGCCAACGTCCTGACTTTC.

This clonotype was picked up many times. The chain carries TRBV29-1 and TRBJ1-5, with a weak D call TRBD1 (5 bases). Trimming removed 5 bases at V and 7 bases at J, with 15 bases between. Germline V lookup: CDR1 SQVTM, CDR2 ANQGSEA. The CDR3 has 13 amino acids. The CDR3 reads CSVNTGPGQPQHF. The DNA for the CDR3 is TGCAGCGTTAACACGGGTCCAGGGCAGCCCCAGCATTTT.

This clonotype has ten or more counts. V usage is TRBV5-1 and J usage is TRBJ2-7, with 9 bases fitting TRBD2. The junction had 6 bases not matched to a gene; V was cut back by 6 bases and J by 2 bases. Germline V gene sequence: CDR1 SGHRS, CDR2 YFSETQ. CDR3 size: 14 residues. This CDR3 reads CASTKRGETYEQYF. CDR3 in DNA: TGCGCCAGCACCAAGCGGGGGGAAACCTACGAGCAGTACTTC.

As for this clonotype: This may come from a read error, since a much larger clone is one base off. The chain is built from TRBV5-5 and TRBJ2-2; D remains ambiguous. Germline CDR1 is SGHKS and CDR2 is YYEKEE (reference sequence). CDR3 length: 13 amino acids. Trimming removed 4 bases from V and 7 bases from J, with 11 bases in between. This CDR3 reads CASSHMSFGELFF. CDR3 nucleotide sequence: TGTGCCAGCAGCCACATGAGTTTCGGGGAGCTGTTTTTT.

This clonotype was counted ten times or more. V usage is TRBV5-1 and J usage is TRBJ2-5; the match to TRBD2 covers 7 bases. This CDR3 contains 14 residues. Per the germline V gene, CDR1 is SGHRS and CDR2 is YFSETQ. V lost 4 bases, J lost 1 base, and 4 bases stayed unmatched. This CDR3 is CASSTGGTQETQYF. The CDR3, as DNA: TGCGCCAGCAGCACCGGGGGGACCCAAGAGACCCAGTACTTC. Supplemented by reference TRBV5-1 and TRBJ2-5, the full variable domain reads KAGVTQTPRYLIKTRGQQVTLSCSPISGHRSVSWYQQTPGQGLQFLFEYFSETQRNKGNFPGRFSGRQFSNSRSEMNVSTLELGDSALYLCASSTGGTQETQYFGPGTRLLVL.

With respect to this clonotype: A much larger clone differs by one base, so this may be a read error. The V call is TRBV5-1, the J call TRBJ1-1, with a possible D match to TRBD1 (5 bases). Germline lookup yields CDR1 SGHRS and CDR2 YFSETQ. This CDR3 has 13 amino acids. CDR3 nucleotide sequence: TGCGCCAGCAGCTTGGCAGGGATGACTGAAACTTTCTTT. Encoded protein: CASSLAGMTETFF.

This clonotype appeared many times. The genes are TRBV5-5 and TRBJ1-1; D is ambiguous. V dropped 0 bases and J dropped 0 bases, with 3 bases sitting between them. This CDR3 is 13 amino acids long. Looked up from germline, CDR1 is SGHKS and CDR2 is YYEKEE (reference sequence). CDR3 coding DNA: TGTGCCAGCAGCTTGGAGATGAACACTGAAGCTTTCTTT. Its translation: CASSLEMNTEAFF.

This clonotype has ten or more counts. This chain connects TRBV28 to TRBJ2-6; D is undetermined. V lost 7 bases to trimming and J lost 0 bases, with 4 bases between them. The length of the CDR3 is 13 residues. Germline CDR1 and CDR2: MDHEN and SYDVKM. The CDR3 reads CASIDSGANVLTF. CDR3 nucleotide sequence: TGTGCCAGCATAGACTCTGGGGCCAACGTCCTGACTTTC.

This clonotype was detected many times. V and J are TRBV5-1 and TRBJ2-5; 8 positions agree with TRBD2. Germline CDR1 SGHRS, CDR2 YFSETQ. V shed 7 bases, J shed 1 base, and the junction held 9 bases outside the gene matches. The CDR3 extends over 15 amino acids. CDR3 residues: CASGNGAGGQETQYF. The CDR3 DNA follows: TGCGCCAGCGGTAATGGGGCGGGGGGCCAAGAGACCCAGTACTTC.

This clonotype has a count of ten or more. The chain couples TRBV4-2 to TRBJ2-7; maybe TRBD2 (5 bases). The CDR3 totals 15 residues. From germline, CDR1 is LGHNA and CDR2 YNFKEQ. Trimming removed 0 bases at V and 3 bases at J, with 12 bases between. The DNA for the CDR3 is TGTGCCAGCAGCCAAGAGCAGGACGGGAACTACGAGCAGTACTTC. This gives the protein CASSQEQDGNYEQYF.

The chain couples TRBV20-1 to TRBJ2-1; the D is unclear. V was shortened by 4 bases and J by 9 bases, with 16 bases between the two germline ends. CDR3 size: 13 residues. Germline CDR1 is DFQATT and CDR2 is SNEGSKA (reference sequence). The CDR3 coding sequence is TGCAGTGCTATGCGTCGGCCTTTGGGTGAGCAGTTCTTC. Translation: CSAMRRPLGEQFF.

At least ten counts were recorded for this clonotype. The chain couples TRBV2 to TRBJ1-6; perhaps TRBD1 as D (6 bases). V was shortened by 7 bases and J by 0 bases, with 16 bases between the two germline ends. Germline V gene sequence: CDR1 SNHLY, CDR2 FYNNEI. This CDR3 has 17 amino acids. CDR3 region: CASTLAQGSSYNSPLHF. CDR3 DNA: TGTGCCAGCACCTTAGCGCAGGGGAGCTCCTATAATTCACCCCTCCACTTT.

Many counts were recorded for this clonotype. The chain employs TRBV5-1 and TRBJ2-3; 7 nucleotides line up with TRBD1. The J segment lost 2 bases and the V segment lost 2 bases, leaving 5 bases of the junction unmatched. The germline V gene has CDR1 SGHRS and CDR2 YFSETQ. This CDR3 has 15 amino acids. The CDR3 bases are TGCGCCAGCAGCTTAGGGACAGTCTCCACAGATACGCAGTATTTT. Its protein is CASSLGTVSTDTQYF. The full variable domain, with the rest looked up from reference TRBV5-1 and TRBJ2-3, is KAGVTQTPRYLIKTRGQQVTLSCSPISGHRSVSWYQQTPGQGLQFLFEYFSETQRNKGNFPGRFSGRQFSNSRSEMNVSTLELGDSALYLCASSLGTVSTDTQYFGPGTRLTVL.

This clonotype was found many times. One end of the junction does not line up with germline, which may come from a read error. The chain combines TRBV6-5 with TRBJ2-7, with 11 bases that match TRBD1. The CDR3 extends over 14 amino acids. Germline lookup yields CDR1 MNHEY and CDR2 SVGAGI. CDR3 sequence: CASSSGQGARVFHF. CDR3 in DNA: TGTGCCAGCAGTTCAGGACAGGGGGCGCGGGTATTTCACTTC.